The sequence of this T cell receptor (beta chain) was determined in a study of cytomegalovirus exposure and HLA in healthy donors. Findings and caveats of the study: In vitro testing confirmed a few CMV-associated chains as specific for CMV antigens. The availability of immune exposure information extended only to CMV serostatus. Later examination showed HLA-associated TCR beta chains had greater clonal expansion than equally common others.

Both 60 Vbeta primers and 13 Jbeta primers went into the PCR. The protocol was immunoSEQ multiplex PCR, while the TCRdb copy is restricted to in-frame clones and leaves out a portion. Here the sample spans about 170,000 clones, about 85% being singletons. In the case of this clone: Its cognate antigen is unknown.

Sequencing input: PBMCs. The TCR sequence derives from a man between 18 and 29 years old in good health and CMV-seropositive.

This chain's CDR3 is CASSLTGTQNTEAFF. Here the CDR3 DNA reads TGCGCCAGCAGCTTGACAGGCACCCAGAACACTGAAGCTTTCTTT. The chain has TRBV5-1 and TRBJ1-1; D possibly corresponds to TRBD1 (5 bases). The CDR3 has 15 residues. Germline V lookup: CDR1 SGHRS, CDR2 YFSETQ. Trimming removed 1 base at V and 1 base at J, with 11 bases between.